Described below is a single TCR beta chain sequence and its context. TCRdb called the RT-PCR reads again in MiXCR, with one record for every CDR3 protein. The sample holds hundreds of thousands of distinct CDR3 sequences, 11% to 15% seen once. CDR3 length: 13 amino acids. V was clipped by 0 bases and J by 9 bases, with 12 bases between them. CDR1 and CDR2 (germline): GTSNPN, SVGIG (reference sequence). The V and J genes are TRBV30 and TRBJ2-1; weak D call: TRBD1 (5 bases). The TCR comes from a female donor in good health, serving as a healthy control. The sample consisted of memory CD4+ T cells from blood. The CDR3 here is CAWSVGASGEQFF. CDR3 bases: TGTGCCTGGAGTGTAGGGGCTAGTGGTGAGCAGTTCTTC.